Shown below are 24 T cell receptor beta chains from a single sample sequenced in a study of CD8 T cells in Susac syndrome (dated by TCRdb to the late 2010s). Libraries were prepared through the immunoSEQ multiplex PCR assay. RNA was extracted using the RNeasy kit, and roughly 0.5 to 1 ug of the RNA was reverse transcribed with random hexamers. The public reads were run again by TCRdb, first through fastp at Q25 and then through MiXCR, and only productive beta chains were kept. CDR3 protein sequences are deduplicated, and each keeps its most common genes and DNA. Counted in this sample were roughly 150,000 distinct CDR3 sequences; 92% of them appeared once. Together, the top ten hold roughly 0.08% of the sample. Sequencing was done on a sample of CD4+ T cells from PBMCs. The receptors were sampled from a human donor in good health.

This chain uses TRBV12-3 or TRBV12-4 with TRBJ1-2, with 7 positions matching TRBD1. The trim removed 5 bases at V and 6 bases at J, leaving 9 bases unmatched. The CDR3 contains 14 residues. CDR3 residues: CASSRTGDLDGYTF. CDR3 nucleotide sequence: TGTGCCAGCAGTCGGACAGGTGATTTAGATGGCTACACCTTC.

This clonotype was found once. The rearrangement joins TRBV20-1 to TRBJ2-3, with D hard to call. Germline loops: CDR1 DFQATT, CDR2 SNEGSKA (reference sequence). Trimming stripped 3 bases from V and 4 bases from J, with 5 bases between. The CDR3 is made up of 11 amino acids. CDR3 sequence reads: CSASDPDTQYF. The CDR3 DNA sequence: TGCAGTGCTAGTGACCCAGATACGCAGTATTTT.

Written as DNA, the CDR3 is TGCAGCGTTGCCGGGAGGGCAACTAATGAAAAACTGTTTTTT. This gives the protein CSVAGRATNEKLFF. This chain joins TRBV29-1 and TRBJ1-4; no reliable D call. The CDR3 extends over 14 amino acids. V lost 4 bases to trimming and J lost 0 bases, with 9 bases between them. CDR1 is SQVTM, CDR2 ANQGSEA, per germline.

V usage is TRBV4-1 and J usage is TRBJ1-2; D remains ambiguous. Trimming took off 0 bases at V and 6 bases at J, with 11 bases between the two ends. Germline-derived CDR1 and CDR2 are MGHRA and YSYEKL. The CDR3 length is 14 residues. The CDR3 sequence is CASSQDGRENGYTF. Written as DNA, the CDR3 is TGCGCCAGCAGCCAAGATGGGAGGGAGAATGGCTACACCTTC.

This chain joins TRBV6-2 or TRBV6-3 and TRBJ2-2; possible D gene TRBD2, 6 bases. Trimming removed 0 bases at V and 2 bases at J, with 10 bases between. The germline V gene encodes CDR1 MNHEY and CDR2 SVGEGT. This CDR3 spans 16 amino acids. The CDR3 loop is CASSYSGTLNTGELFF. DNA for the CDR3: TGTGCCAGCAGTTACTCAGGGACTCTAAACACCGGGGAGCTGTTTTTT.

The chain links TRBV7-2 to TRBJ2-7, with 8 bases lining up with TRBD1. V lost 5 bases, J lost 6 bases, and 12 bases stayed unmatched. CDR3 size: 15 residues. Germline V lookup: CDR1 SGHTA, CDR2 FQGNSA. CDR3: CASSPFYWTGPEQYF. CDR3 nucleotides: TGTGCCAGCAGCCCGTTCTACTGGACAGGGCCCGAGCAGTACTTC.

V is TRBV20-1 and J is TRBJ2-1; 7 bases are shared with TRBD1. The CDR3 is 14 residues long. Germline CDR1 reads DFQATT; CDR2 reads SNEGSKA (reference sequence). The junction had 8 bases not matched to a gene; V was cut back by 5 bases and J by 4 bases. The CDR3 nucleotides are TGCAGTGCTGGAATACCGGGACAGTACAATGAGCAGTTCTTC. Translating it yields CSAGIPGQYNEQFF.

The gene calls are TRBV6-5 and TRBJ2-3; the D is unclear. The V end was cut by 7 bases, the J end by 0 bases, with 8 bases between. CDR3 length: 13 amino acids. The germline CDR1 and CDR2 sequences are MNHEY and SVGAGI. The CDR3 loop is CASTVTSTDTQYF. In nucleotides, the CDR3 is TGTGCCAGCACCGTAACTAGCACAGATACGCAGTATTTT.

The chain links TRBV5-4 to TRBJ2-1, with D maybe TRBD2 (5 bases). V gave up 4 bases and J gave up 6 bases, with 14 bases separating them. The CDR3 length is 14 residues. Germline V CDR1 and CDR2: SGHNT, YYREEE (reference sequence). The CDR3 DNA sequence: TGTGCCAGCAGCGTTTCCGGGAAATTCAATGAGCAGTTCTTC. Translation: CASSVSGKFNEQFF.

V gene TRBV3-1 combines with J gene TRBJ2-5, with D unresolved. Trimming took 4 bases from V and 5 from J, leaving 17 bases between them. This CDR3 contains 15 residues. The germline V gene has CDR1 LGHDT and CDR2 YNNKEL (reference sequence). DNA for the CDR3: TGTGCCAGCAGCCCCTTGGGTGTGATGGGGGAGACCCAGTACTTC. It yields the protein CASSPLGVMGETQYF.

The V call is TRBV19, the J call TRBJ2-7, with D perhaps TRBD2 (6 bases). The CDR3 has 13 residues. Looked up from germline, CDR1 is LNHDA and CDR2 is SQIVND (reference sequence). The V gene lost 7 bases and the J gene lost 4 bases, with 14 bases spanning the gap. CDR3 residues: CASMGGDKYEQYF. In DNA form, the CDR3 reads TGTGCCAGTATGGGGGGAGACAAATACGAGCAGTACTTC.

This chain links TRBV2 with TRBJ2-1; D remains ambiguous. CDR1 and CDR2 (germline): SNHLY, FYNNEI. With 9 bases removed from V and 5 bases from J, the gap between germline ends came to 8 bases. CDR3 length: 11 amino acids. CDR3 DNA: TGTGCCAGTACTTACGACAATGAGCAGTTCTTC. Translated, it gives CASTYDNEQFF.

This clonotype was counted a single time. This chain uses TRBV20-1 with TRBJ2-5; 7 bases map to TRBD1. This CDR3 contains 14 residues. Per the germline V gene, CDR1 is DFQATT and CDR2 is SNEGSKA (reference sequence). The V and J ends lost 6 bases and 7 bases, in that order; junction bases with no gene match: 14. The DNA of the CDR3 is TGCAGTGCCACCAGGGACAGCGGTAGTCGGACCCAGTACTTC. It specifies CSATRDSGSRTQYF.

The V call is TRBV20-1, the J call TRBJ2-5; TRBD2 aligns across 14 bases. CDR1 DFQATT and CDR2 SNEGSKA come from the germline V gene (reference sequence). V lost 6 bases and J lost 3; bases outside the gene matches: 3. CDR3 length: 14 residues. CDR3 DNA: TGCAGTGCACGGACTAGCGGGAGGAAAGAGACCCAGTACTTC. Its protein product is CSARTSGRKETQYF.

The genes are TRBV6-5 and TRBJ2-2; a weak D match, TRBD2 (5 bases). The germline V gene has CDR1 MNHEY and CDR2 SVGAGI. Trimming cost V 1 base and J 0 bases, with 9 bases left between them. The CDR3 has 16 residues. CDR3 in amino acids: CASSYFRGSNTGELFF. The CDR3 DNA sequence: TGTGCCAGCAGTTACTTCCGGGGATCGAACACCGGGGAGCTGTTTTTT.

V is TRBV19 and J is TRBJ1-1; maybe TRBD1 (6 bases). Germline CDR1 and CDR2: LNHDA and SQIVND (reference sequence). Deletions cut 7 bases from V and 1 base from J, with 16 bases between. The CDR3 is made up of 15 amino acids. The DNA of the CDR3 is TGTGCCAGTAAGGTGGAAGGGGGTCGGAACACTGAAGCTTTCTTT. The encoded protein is CASKVEGGRNTEAFF.

The chain uses TRBV24-1 and TRBJ2-7; 7 nucleotides agree with TRBD1. Per germline, CDR1 KGHDR and CDR2 SFDVKD. This CDR3 contains 14 residues. V shed 4 bases and J 6 bases; nucleotides not matched to a gene: 8. CDR3 sequence: CATSDHRDSGEQYF. The CDR3 DNA follows: TGTGCCACCAGTGACCACCGGGACAGCGGCGAGCAGTACTTC.

This clonotype appeared a few times. This chain connects TRBV29-1 to TRBJ1-2; 8 bases agree with TRBD1. The CDR3 consists of 13 residues. J lost 7 bases, V lost 2 bases, and 6 bases had no gene match. Germline lookup yields CDR1 SQVTM and CDR2 ANQGSEA. CDR3 region: CSVEHRDRPGYTF. CDR3 nucleotide sequence: TGCAGCGTTGAACACCGGGACAGGCCTGGCTACACCTTC.

The gene calls are TRBV9 and TRBJ2-1; a possible D gene is TRBD2 (6 bases). The ends were cut back, 3 bases at V and 4 bases at J, with 17 bases in the middle. This CDR3 comprises 16 residues. Germline loops: CDR1 SGDLS, CDR2 YYNGEE. This chain's CDR3 is CASSARGGTDYNEQFF. CDR3 DNA sequence: TGTGCCAGCAGCGCGCGGGGCGGGACCGATTACAATGAGCAGTTCTTC. Based on the CDR3 plus reference TRBV9 and TRBJ2-1, the full variable domain is DSGVTQTPKHLITATGQRVTLRCSPRSGDLSVYWYQQSLDQGLQFLIQYYNGEERAKGNILERFSAQQFPDLHSELNLSSLELGDSALYFCASSARGGTDYNEQFFGPGTRLTVL.

The gene calls are TRBV12-5 and TRBJ2-3; possibly TRBD1 for D (7 bases). Germline CDR1 and CDR2: LGHNT and FRNRAP. The length of the CDR3 is 17 residues. V lost 4 bases to trimming and J lost 0 bases, with 17 bases between them. CDR3 loop: CASGWSAGTASTDTQYF. In DNA form, the CDR3 reads TGTGCTAGTGGTTGGTCCGCGGGGACAGCTAGCACAGATACGCAGTATTTT.

The chain uses TRBV6-1 and TRBJ2-2; 7 bases line up with TRBD1. This CDR3 is built from 16 residues. V lost 3 bases and J lost 1; bases outside the gene matches: 5. Germline CDR1 reads MNHNS; CDR2 reads SASEGT. The CDR3 nucleotides read TGTGCCAGCAGTGAGAACAGGGGCGAGAACACCGGGGAGCTGTTTTTT. The encoded protein is CASSENRGENTGELFF.

This rearrangement joins TRBV7-2 to TRBJ2-7; D is unclear. CDR1 and CDR2 (germline): SGHTA, FQGNSA. V was pared by 3 bases and J by 0 bases, with 6 bases between. CDR3 length equals 13 residues. CDR3 loop: CASSFAPSYEQYF. In DNA, the CDR3 is TGTGCCAGCAGCTTCGCTCCCTCCTACGAGCAGTACTTC.

V usage is TRBV5-1 and J usage is TRBJ2-7, with a tentative D call TRBD2 (6 bases). This CDR3 is 17 amino acids long. Germline CDR1 SGHRS, CDR2 YFSETQ. V dropped 0 bases and J dropped 4 bases, with 20 bases sitting between them. The CDR3 bases are TGCGCCAGCAGCTTGGCCGGGGGAGCGGGCCGACCGTACGAGCAGTACTTC. Translation gives CASSLAGGAGRPYEQYF.

J is TRBJ1-1 and V is TRBV6-2 or TRBV6-3; TRBD1 aligns across 7 bases. From germline, CDR1 is MNHEY and CDR2 SVGEGT. The junction had 10 bases not matched to a gene; V was cut back by 6 bases and J by 3 bases. The CDR3 totals 15 residues. The CDR3 protein is CASSLSDRKDTEAFF. The DNA for the CDR3 is TGTGCCAGCAGCCTCTCGGACAGGAAGGACACTGAAGCTTTCTTT.